These T cell receptor beta chains were read from a single sample in a study of stem cell transplantation in POMP-related autoinflammatory disease. Measured with immunoSEQ multiplex PCR; TCRdb has only the in-frame clones, and not every one. Of 8,000 to 9,000 clones in the sample, just over 85% were seen once. The material was CD8+ T cells from PBMCs, obtained after stem cell transplantation. The receptor set was obtained from a human patient with POMP-related autoinflammation and immune dysregulation (PRAID). Some T cells may be the graft donor's. CDR3s include the opening cysteine and the closing phenylalanine or tryptophan. The D gene is left open where the match is weak. Rows give clone size only sometimes, using once, few, many, or a class for an expanded clone.

TRBV6-5	TRBJ2-7	NA	TRBD1	TGTGCCAGCAGTCGACAGGGCCACGGGTACGAGCAGTACTTC	CASSRQGHGYEQYF
TRBV5-1	TRBJ2-1	NA	NA	TGCGCCAGCAGCTTGGACGCGGGAAGGGGTTACGGGGAGCAGTTCTTC	CASSLDAGRGYGEQFF
TRBV27	TRBJ2-3	NA	NA	TGTGCCAGCAGTCCCCTCGGGACGGTTACCACAGATACGCAGTATTTT	CASSPLGTVTTDTQYF
TRBV6-2/TRBV6-3	TRBJ2-1	NA	TRBD2	TGTGCCAGCAGTTACTCACGGGAGGAGTCCTACAATGAGCAGTTCTTC	CASSYSREESYNEQFF
TRBV2	TRBJ2-3	NA	NA	TGTGCCAGCAGTGAGATACAGGTCCCCGATACGCAGTATTTT	CASSEIQVPDTQYF
TRBV7-9	TRBJ2-1	once	NA	TGTGCCAGCAGCTTAGGGTACAATGAGCAGTTCTTC	CASSLGYNEQFF
TRBV5-1	TRBJ1-4	NA	NA	TGCGCCAGCAGCTTCGGCGGACGCAGGGGTGAAAAACTGTTTTTT	CASSFGGRRGEKLFF
TRBV6-5	TRBJ1-1	NA	NA	TGTGCCAGCAGTTACGTGATCGGGGCTGAAGCTTTCTTT	CASSYVIGAEAFF
TRBV27	TRBJ2-2	NA	NA	TGTGCCAGCAGTTTACGCGAGTACACCGGGGAGCTGTTTTTT	CASSLREYTGELFF
TRBV28	TRBJ1-5	NA	NA	TGTGCCAGCAGTAAAGGAGGGAGGGAAGATCAGCCCCAGCATTTT	CASSKGGREDQPQHF
TRBV4-2	TRBJ2-2	NA	NA	TGTGCCAGCAGCCTTAGCCTAAGGGACACCGGGGAGCTGTTTTTT	CASSLSLRDTGELFF
TRBV2	TRBJ2-7	few	NA	TGTGCCAGCAGTGAAAGTTTGGCCTGGTACAACTACGAGCAGTACTTC	CASSESLAWYNYEQYF
TRBV10-2	TRBJ1-6	NA	TRBD1	TGCGCCAGCAGTGAGTTCTTGGGACAGGGGGCTTATTCACCCCTCCACTTT	CASSEFLGQGAYSPLHF
TRBV6-1	TRBJ2-2	NA	NA	TGTGCCAGCAGTGAAGGCAGGCCCAAAGCCCTCAACACCGGGGAGCTGTTTTTT	CASSEGRPKALNTGELFF
TRBV4-1	TRBJ2-7	NA	TRBD2	TGCGCCAGCAGCCCCGGGACTAGCGGGAGAGACGAGCAGTACTTC	CASSPGTSGRDEQYF
TRBV19	TRBJ1-6	NA	TRBD1	TGTGCCAGTAGAGCGACAGGGGGCGCGGCTCATAATTCACCCCTCCACTTT	CASRATGGAAHNSPLHF
TRBV10-3	TRBJ2-1	NA	TRBD2	TGTGCCATCAGTGATCTAGCGGGAGTGAATGAGCAGTTCTTC	CAISDLAGVNEQFF
TRBV7-2	TRBJ2-1	NA	TRBD2	TGTGCCAGCAGCTTAGTCTCGCGGGAGGGTCACGGGCAGTTCTTC	CASSLVSREGHGQFF
TRBV2	TRBJ1-2	NA	TRBD1	TGTGCCAGCAGAGGGGACAGGAGTTACAACTATGGCTACACCTTC	CASRGDRSYNYGYTF
TRBV9	TRBJ2-1	NA	TRBD2	TGTGCCAGCAGCGAAAACCCCGGGACTAGCTACAATGAGCAGTTCTTC	CASSENPGTSYNEQFF
TRBV4-2	TRBJ2-5	once	NA	TGTGCCAGCAGCCAAAGGCGGGTCGGGGGAGAGACCCAGTACTTC	CASSQRRVGGETQYF
TRBV6-2/TRBV6-3	TRBJ2-2	NA	TRBD2	TGTGCCAGCAGCCCGGGACTAGCGGGAGGGGAGCTGTTTTTT	CASSPGLAGGELFF
TRBV27	TRBJ2-3	NA	TRBD2	TGTGCCAGCAGTCCCGGGGCTAGCGGGACGGTAGATACGCAGTATTTT	CASSPGASGTVDTQYF
TRBV27	TRBJ2-3	NA	NA	TGTGCCAGCAGTTTATCGACAGATACGCAGTATTTT	CASSLSTDTQYF
TRBV5-5	TRBJ1-4	NA	NA	TGTGCCAGCAGGCGGGGCGGTCTCGCCGAAAAACTGTTTTTT	CASRRGGLAEKLFF
TRBV5-4	TRBJ2-3	NA	NA	TGTGCCAGCAGCTTGGCCGGACAGCGAGCCACAGATACGCAGTATTTT	CASSLAGQRATDTQYF
TRBV9	TRBJ2-7	NA	NA	TGTGCCAGCAGCGCGATGGACCACTCCTACGAGCAGTACTTC	CASSAMDHSYEQYF
TRBV30	TRBJ1-2	NA	NA	TGTGCCTGGAGTGGGGGCCCCCACACTTTTAAATTCTTCTATGGCTACACCTTC	CAWSGGPHTFKFFYGYTF
TRBV27	TRBJ2-1	NA	NA	TGTGCCAGCAGTCCCCTCAGGGGGGGAGAGCAGTTCTTC	CASSPLRGGEQFF
TRBV29-1	TRBJ2-1	NA	NA	TGCAGCGCCATAGCCGGCAATGAGCAGTTCTTC	CSAIAGNEQFF
TRBV2	TRBJ2-2	NA	NA	TGTGCCAGCAGCGACCGCCAGACCGGGGAGCTGTTTTTT	CASSDRQTGELFF
TRBV7-8	TRBJ1-1	NA	NA	TGTGCCAGCAGCTCGGGGGCGAACACTGAAGCTTTCTTT	CASSSGANTEAFF
TRBV30	TRBJ1-3	NA	NA	TGTGCCTGGAGTGTAGGGGATGGAGACTCTGGAAACACCATATATTTT	CAWSVGDGDSGNTIYF
TRBV13	TRBJ2-5	NA	NA	TGTGCCAGCAGCCCCAGGGGACTACTCAAAGAGACCCAGTACTTC	CASSPRGLLKETQYF
TRBV9	TRBJ2-1	NA	NA	TGTGCCAGCAGCGCCGGGGTGGATGAGCAGTTCTTC	CASSAGVDEQFF
TRBV7-8	TRBJ1-1	NA	NA	TGTGCCAGCAGCTTAGAGGTGTCGGGGGTCATGACTGAAGCTTTCTTT	CASSLEVSGVMTEAFF